The next 13 T cell receptor beta chains were all read from a single sample in a study of Graves' ophthalmopathy and Graves' hyperthyroidism. The TCR beta CDR3 regions underwent amplification from RNA transcripts. The library came from an HTBI-primed first-round RT-PCR and a second-round multiplex PCR. TCRdb redid the calling of the multiplex PCR reads with MiXCR, one entry per CDR3 protein. Of about 600,000 distinct CDR3 sequences listed, 35% to 45% are singletons. The sequenced sample was peripheral blood or thyroid tissue (not recorded which). Every receptor here comes from an adult man with Graves' hyperthyroidism.

This clonotype was detected a few times. The rearrangement uses TRBV2 and TRBJ2-5; 8 nucleotides line up with TRBD2. Germline values: CDR1 SNHLY, CDR2 FYNNEI. The CDR3 covers 15 residues. The V and J ends lost 7 bases and 9 bases, in that order; junction bases with no gene match: 16. The CDR3 DNA is TGTGCCAGCACCTACCCGGGGACTAGTCGAACGGCCCAGTACTTC. Its protein is CASTYPGTSRTAQYF.

J is TRBJ2-2 and V is TRBV20-1; 10 nucleotides agree with TRBD1. The V and J ends lost 5 bases and 6 bases, in that order; junction bases with no gene match: 9. Germline V gives CDR1 DFQATT, CDR2 SNEGSKA (reference sequence). The CDR3 length is 15 residues. In nucleotides, the CDR3 is TGCAGTGCTCGAAGGGACAGGGGAAAACCCGGGGAGCTGTTTTTT. Its translation: CSARRDRGKPGELFF.

J is TRBJ2-1 and V is TRBV15; a possible D gene is TRBD2 (5 bases). Trimming pared 0 bases from V and 13 bases from J, leaving 13 bases between. Germline assignment: CDR1 LNHNV and CDR2 YYDKDF (reference sequence). This CDR3 has 13 residues. CDR3 in amino acids: CATSRDSIGVQFF. For the CDR3, the DNA is TGTGCCACCAGCAGAGATTCTATCGGGGTTCAGTTCTTC.

To note about this clonotype: A much larger clone is a single base away; this may be a read error. The genes are TRBV20-1 and TRBJ2-7, with D possibly TRBD1 on 6 matching bases. V was shortened by 5 bases and J by 4 bases, with 21 bases between the two germline ends. This CDR3 spans 15 amino acids. Germline V gene lookup returns CDR1 DFQATT and CDR2 SNEGSKA (reference sequence). In nucleotides, the CDR3 is TGCAGTGCTCCCGGCCCCGCCACAGGGCCGTACGAGCAGTACTTC. Translated, it gives CSAPGPATGPYEQYF.

J is TRBJ2-5 and V is TRBV7-2, with D hard to call. The J call may be wrong; the DNA end is better matched by TRBJ2-1. From germline, CDR1 is SGHTA and CDR2 FQGNSA. This CDR3 spans 15 amino acids. The CDR3 reads CASSLAGRSGNEQFF. The CDR3 coding sequence is TGTGCCAGCAGCTTAGCGGGAAGAAGTGGCAATGAGCAGTTCTTC.

The chain joins TRBV10-3 to TRBJ2-6, with 7 bases matching TRBD1. Trimming took 3 bases from V and 1 from J; bases not matched to a gene: 6. Germline-derived CDR1 and CDR2 are ENHRY and SYGVKD. The CDR3 has 17 residues. Here the CDR3 reads CAISDRQGTSGANVLTF. The DNA for the CDR3 is TGTGCCATCAGTGATAGACAGGGCACATCTGGGGCCAACGTCCTGACTTTC.

This clonotype came up many times. This chain uses TRBV20-1 with TRBJ1-2; D might be TRBD1 (5 bases). Germline loops: CDR1 DFQATT, CDR2 SNEGSKA (reference sequence). The V gene lost 7 bases and the J gene lost 7 bases, with 16 bases spanning the gap. This CDR3 has 12 amino acids. The CDR3 region is CSETEDLCGYTF. In DNA, the CDR3 is TGCAGTGAGACAGAGGACCTATGTGGCTACACCTTC.

The table lists this clonotype with many counts. This chain links TRBV5-1 with TRBJ1-1; D not certain. CDR3 length: 15 amino acids. The V gene's germline CDR1 is SGHRS and CDR2 YFSETQ. The V end was cut by 4 bases, the J end by 8 bases, with 21 bases between. CDR3 in DNA: TGCGCCAGCAGCCTTGGCCCTGTTCATTCCGAGGAAGCTTTCTTT. Translated: CASSLGPVHSEEAFF.

V gene TRBV9 combines with J gene TRBJ1-2; TRBD1 matches 10 bases. V lost 0 bases and J lost 6; bases outside the gene matches: 2. The CDR3 runs 14 residues. From germline, CDR1 is SGDLS and CDR2 YYNGEE. The CDR3, as DNA: TGTGCCAGCAGCGTAGAGGACAGGGGGAATGGCTACACCTTC. Its translation: CASSVEDRGNGYTF.

This chain connects TRBV15 to TRBJ1-6; 7 bases are a match to TRBD1. With V trimmed by 0 bases and J by 9 bases, 11 bases remained unmatched. The CDR3 is 17 amino acids. Germline V gene sequence: CDR1 LNHNV, CDR2 YYDKDF (reference sequence). The CDR3 loop is CATSREFGQVNFSPLHF. The CDR3 coding sequence is TGTGCCACCAGCAGAGAATTTGGACAGGTCAATTTTTCACCCCTCCACTTT.

This clonotype has a count of ten or more. CDR3 in amino acids: CSGENTGELFF. DNA for the CDR3: TGCAGCGGGGAGAACACCGGGGAGCTGTTTTTT. The chain uses TRBV29-1 and TRBJ2-2; D uncertain. The CDR3 runs to 11 residues. Germline CDR1 reads SQVTM; CDR2 reads ANQGSEA. V was pared by 7 bases and J by 1 base, with 4 bases between.

The gene calls are TRBV29-1 and TRBJ2-5; a weak D match, TRBD1 (5 bases). CDR3 length equals 11 residues. Germline V gene lookup returns CDR1 SQVTM and CDR2 ANQGSEA. Trimming removed 8 bases from V and 7 bases from J, with 14 bases in between. The CDR3 here is CSLSRARTQYF. CDR3 bases: TGCAGCTTATCCAGGGCGAGGACCCAGTACTTC.

The chain combines TRBV15 with TRBJ2-5, with 10 bases matching TRBD2. After removal of 3 bases from V and 5 bases from J, the junction contained 6 bases not matched to a gene. Germline V lookup: CDR1 LNHNV, CDR2 YYDKDF (reference sequence). The CDR3 consists of 15 residues. This CDR3 is CATSSLGLARETQYF. For the CDR3, the DNA is TGTGCCACCAGCAGCTTGGGACTAGCGCGGGAGACCCAGTACTTC.